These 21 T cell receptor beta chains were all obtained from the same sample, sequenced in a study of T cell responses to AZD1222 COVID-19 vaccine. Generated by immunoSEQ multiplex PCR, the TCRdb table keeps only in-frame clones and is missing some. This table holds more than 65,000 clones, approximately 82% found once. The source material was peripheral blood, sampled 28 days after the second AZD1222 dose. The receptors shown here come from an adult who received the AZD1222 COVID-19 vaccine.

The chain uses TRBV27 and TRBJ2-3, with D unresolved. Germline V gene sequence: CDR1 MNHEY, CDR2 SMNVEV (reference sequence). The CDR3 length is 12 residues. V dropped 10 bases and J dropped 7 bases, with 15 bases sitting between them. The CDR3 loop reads CATGGVAHTQYF. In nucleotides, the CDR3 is TGTGCCACCGGTGGTGTTGCACATACGCAGTATTTT.

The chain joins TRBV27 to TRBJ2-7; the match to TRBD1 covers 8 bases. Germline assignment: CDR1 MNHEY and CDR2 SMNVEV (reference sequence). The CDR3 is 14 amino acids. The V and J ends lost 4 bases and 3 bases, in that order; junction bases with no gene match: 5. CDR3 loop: CASSSDREFYEQYF. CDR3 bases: TGTGCCAGCAGTTCGGACAGGGAGTTCTACGAGCAGTACTTC.

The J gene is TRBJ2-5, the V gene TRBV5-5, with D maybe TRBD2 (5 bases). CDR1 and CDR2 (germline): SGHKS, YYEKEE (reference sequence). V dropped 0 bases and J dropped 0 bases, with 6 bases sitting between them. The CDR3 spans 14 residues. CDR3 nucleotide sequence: TGTGCCAGCAGCTTGGGGCGGGACCAAGAGACCCAGTACTTC. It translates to CASSLGRDQETQYF.

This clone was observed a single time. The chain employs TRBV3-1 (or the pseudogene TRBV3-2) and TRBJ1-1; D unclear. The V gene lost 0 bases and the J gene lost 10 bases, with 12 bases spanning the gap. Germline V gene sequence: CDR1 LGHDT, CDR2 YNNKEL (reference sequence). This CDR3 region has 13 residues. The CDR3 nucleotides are TGTGCCAGCAGCCAAGATATGGCGGTGGTAGCTTTCTTT. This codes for CASSQDMAVVAFF.

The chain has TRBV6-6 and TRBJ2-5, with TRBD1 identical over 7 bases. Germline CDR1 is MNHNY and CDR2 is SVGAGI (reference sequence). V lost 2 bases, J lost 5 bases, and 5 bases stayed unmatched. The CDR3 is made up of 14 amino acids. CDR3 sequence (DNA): TGTGCCAGCAGTTACGTGACAGGGACGGAGACCCAGTACTTC. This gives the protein CASSYVTGTETQYF.

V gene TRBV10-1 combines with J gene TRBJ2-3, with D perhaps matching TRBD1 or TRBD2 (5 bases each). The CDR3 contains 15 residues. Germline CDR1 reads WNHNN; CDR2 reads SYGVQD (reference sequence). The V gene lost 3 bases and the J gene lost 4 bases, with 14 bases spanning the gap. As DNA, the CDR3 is TGCGCCAGCAGTGATGGGGGTCCCCGCGCAGATACGCAGTATTTT. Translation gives CASSDGGPRADTQYF.

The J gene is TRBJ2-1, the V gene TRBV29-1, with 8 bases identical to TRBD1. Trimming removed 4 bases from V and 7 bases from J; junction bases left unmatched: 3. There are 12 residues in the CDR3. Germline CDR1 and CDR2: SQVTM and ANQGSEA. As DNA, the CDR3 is TGCAGCGTTGGACAGGGGAGAAATGAGCAGTTCTTC. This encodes CSVGQGRNEQFF.

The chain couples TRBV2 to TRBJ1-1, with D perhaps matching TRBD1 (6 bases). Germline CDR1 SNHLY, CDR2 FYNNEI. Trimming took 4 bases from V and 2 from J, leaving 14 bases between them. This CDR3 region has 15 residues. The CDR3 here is CASSALRGGNTEAFF. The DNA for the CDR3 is TGTGCCAGCAGTGCCTTAAGGGGGGGAAACACTGAAGCTTTCTTT.

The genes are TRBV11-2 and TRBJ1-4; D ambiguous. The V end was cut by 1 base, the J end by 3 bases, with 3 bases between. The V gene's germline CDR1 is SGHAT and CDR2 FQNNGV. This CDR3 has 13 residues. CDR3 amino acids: CASSLGANEKLFF. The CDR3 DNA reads TGTGCCAGCAGCTTAGGAGCTAATGAAAAACTGTTTTTT. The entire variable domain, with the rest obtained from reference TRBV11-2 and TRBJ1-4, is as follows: EAGVAQSPRYKIIEKRQSVAFWCNPISGHATLYWYQQILGQGPKLLIQFQNNGVVDDSQLPKDRFSAERLKGVDSTLKIQPAKLEDSAVYLCASSLGANEKLFFGSGTQLSVL.

CDR3 amino acids: CASRPGGPGNTIYF. CDR3 sequence (DNA): TGTGCCAGCAGACCCGGGGGGCCTGGAAACACCATATATTTT. This chain joins TRBV11-3 and TRBJ1-3, with D maybe TRBD1 (6 bases). Germline CDR1 and CDR2: SGHNT and YENEEA. Trimming took off 6 bases at V and 2 bases at J, with 11 bases between the two ends. The CDR3 length is 14 residues.

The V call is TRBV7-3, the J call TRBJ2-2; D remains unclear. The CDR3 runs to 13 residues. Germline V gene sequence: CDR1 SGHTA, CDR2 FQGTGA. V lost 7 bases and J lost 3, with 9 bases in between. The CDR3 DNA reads TGTGCCAGCAACGTCGGAGACACCGGGGAGCTGTTTTTT. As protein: CASNVGDTGELFF.

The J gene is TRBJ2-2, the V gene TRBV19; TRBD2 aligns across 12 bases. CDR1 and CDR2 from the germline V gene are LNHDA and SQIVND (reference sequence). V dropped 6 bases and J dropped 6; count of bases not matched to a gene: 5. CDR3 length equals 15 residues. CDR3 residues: CASSWTSGISGELFF. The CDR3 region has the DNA TGTGCCAGTAGCTGGACTAGCGGGATATCCGGGGAGCTGTTTTTT.

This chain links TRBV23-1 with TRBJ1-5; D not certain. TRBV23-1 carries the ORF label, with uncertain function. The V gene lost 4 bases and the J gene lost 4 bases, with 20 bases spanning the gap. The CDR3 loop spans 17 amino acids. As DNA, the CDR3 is TGCGCCAGCAGTCGATACGACAATAAGGGCCCTAATCAGCCCCAGCATTTT. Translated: CASSRYDNKGPNQPQHF.

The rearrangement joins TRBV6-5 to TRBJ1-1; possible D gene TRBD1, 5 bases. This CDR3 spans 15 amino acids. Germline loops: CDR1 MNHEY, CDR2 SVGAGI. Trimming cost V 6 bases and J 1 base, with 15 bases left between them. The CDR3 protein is CASRNSGTENTEAFF. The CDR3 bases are TGTGCCAGCAGGAATTCCGGGACGGAGAACACTGAAGCTTTCTTT.

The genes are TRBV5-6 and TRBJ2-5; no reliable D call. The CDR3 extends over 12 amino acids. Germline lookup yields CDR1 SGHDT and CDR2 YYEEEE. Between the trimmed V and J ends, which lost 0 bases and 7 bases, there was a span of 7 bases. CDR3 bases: TGTGCCAGCAGCTTGGATCGTACGACCCAGTACTTC. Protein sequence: CASSLDRTTQYF.

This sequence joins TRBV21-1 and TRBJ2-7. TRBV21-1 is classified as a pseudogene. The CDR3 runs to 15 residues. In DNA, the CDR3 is TGTGCCAGCAGCAATTTCTGGACGTTAGCCTACGAGCAGTACTTC. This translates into CASSNFWTLAYEQYF.

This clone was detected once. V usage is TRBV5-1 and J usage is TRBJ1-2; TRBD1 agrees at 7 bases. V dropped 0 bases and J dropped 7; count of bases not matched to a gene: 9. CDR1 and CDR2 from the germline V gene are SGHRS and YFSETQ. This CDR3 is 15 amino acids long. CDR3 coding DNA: TGCGCCAGCAGCTTGGCAGGGGGGATCCTGGGTGGCTACACCTTC. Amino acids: CASSLAGGILGGYTF.

CDR3 nucleotide sequence: TGCAGTGCTAGAGTCCGTTTTAAAGCTTTCTTT. Amino acid sequence: CSARVRFKAFF. The rearrangement links TRBV20-1 to TRBJ1-1; D gene ambiguous. The germline V gene encodes CDR1 DFQATT and CDR2 SNEGSKA (reference sequence). This CDR3 spans 11 amino acids. Trimming stripped 1 base from V and 9 bases from J, with 9 bases between.

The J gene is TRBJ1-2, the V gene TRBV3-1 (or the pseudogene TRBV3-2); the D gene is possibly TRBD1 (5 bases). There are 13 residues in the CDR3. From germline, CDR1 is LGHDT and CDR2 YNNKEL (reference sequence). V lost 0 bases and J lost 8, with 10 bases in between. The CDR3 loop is CASSQDFGGGYTF. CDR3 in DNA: TGTGCCAGCAGCCAAGATTTCGGGGGAGGCTACACCTTC.

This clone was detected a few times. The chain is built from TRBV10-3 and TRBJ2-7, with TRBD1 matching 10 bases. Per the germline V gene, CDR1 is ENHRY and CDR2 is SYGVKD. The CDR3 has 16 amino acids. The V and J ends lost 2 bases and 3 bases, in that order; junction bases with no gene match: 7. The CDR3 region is CAISEARTGGVYEQYF. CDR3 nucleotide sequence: TGTGCCATCAGTGAGGCCCGGACAGGGGGAGTCTACGAGCAGTACTTC.

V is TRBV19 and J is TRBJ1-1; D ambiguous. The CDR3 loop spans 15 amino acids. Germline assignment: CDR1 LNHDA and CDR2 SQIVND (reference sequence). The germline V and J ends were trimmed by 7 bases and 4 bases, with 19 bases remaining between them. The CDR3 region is CASTILLSASTEAFF. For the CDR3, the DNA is TGTGCCAGTACCATCCTCCTATCGGCTTCCACTGAAGCTTTCTTT.